What follows is one T cell receptor beta chain and its context. Germline-derived CDR1 and CDR2 are MDHEN and SYDVKM. The V end lost 4 bases, the J end lost 3 bases, and 23 bases lay between the germline ends. This CDR3 has 18 amino acids. This sample is part of a study of graft-versus-host responses after intestinal transplantation. The method was immunoSEQ multiplex PCR; TCRdb's version includes in-frame clones alone and lacks a portion of them. This table has about 38,000 clones, roughly 80% appearing once. The chain recombines TRBV28 with TRBJ2-3, with D perhaps TRBD2 (7 bases). Sequencing was performed on PBMCs, taken roughly 1,000 days after transplant. This clonotype was obtained from a human patient who received an intestinal transplant, so some T cells may come from the graft donor. This CDR3 reads CASSSPGETGRGTDTQYF. The CDR3 DNA follows: TGTGCCAGCAGTTCCCCCGGGGAAACAGGGAGGGGGACAGATACGCAGTATTTT. The full variable domain, in which reference TRBV28 and TRBJ2-3 provide the parts outside the CDR3, is DVKVTQSSRYLVKRTGEKVFLECVQDMDHENMFWYRQDPGLGLRLIYFSYDVKMKEKGDIPEGYSVSREKKERFSLILESASTNQTSMYLCASSSPGETGRGTDTQYFGPGTRLTVL.